Sequencing of this TCR beta chain was carried out in a study of regulatory T cells in long-lasting Graves disease. Construction of TCR beta libraries relied on iRepertoire HTBI primers and on Arm-PCR targeting CDR3 regions. In TCRdb, the multiplex PCR reads were re-called with MiXCR into one record per CDR3 protein. In the table there are a few hundred thousand distinct CDR3 sequences, about 14% of which are singletons. This clonotype has a count of ten or more. This CDR3 region has 16 residues. CDR1 SGHTA and CDR2 FQGNSA come from the germline V gene. Trimming took 5 bases from V and 2 from J; bases not matched to a gene: 8. The time point was: newly diagnosed GD, antithyroid drugs for less than 3 months. Following extraction of RNA from PBMCs, that RNA was used to make the TCR library. These same data were also listed under a study on T cells in Graves' hyperthyroidism and ophthalmopathy. That study reports: The TCR CDR3 first-round RT-PCR relied on the HTBI primer set.

Sample: peripheral blood mononuclear cells (PBMCs), taken at new diagnosis, from a patient treated with antithyroid drugs. This sequence was found in a woman aged 45 to 65 with Graves disease. The rearrangement joins TRBV7-2 to TRBJ2-1; 8 bases are shared with TRBD2. CDR3 region: CASSKRSGRTYNEQFF. The CDR3 region has the DNA TGTGCCAGCAGCAAAAGGAGCGGGAGAACCTACAATGAGCAGTTCTTC.